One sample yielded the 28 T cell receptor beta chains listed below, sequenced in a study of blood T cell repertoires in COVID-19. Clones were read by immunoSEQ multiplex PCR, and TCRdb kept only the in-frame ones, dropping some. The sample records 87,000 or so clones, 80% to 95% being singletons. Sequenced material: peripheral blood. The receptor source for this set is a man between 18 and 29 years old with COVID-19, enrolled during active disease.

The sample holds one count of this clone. CDR3 protein: CASSVDLGLYEQYF. In DNA form, the CDR3 reads TGTGCCAGCAGCGTAGATTTGGGCCTGTATGAGCAGTACTTC. The chain couples TRBV9 to TRBJ2-7; no clear D gene. The germline CDR1 and CDR2 sequences are SGDLS and YYNGEE. The CDR3 is 14 amino acids. V dropped 0 bases and J dropped 7 bases, with 14 bases sitting between them.

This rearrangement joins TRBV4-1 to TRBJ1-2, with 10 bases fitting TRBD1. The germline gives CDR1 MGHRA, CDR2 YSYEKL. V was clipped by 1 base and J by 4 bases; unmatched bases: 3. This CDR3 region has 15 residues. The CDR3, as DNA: TGCGCCAGCAGCCAAGGGGACAGGGGCGCCTATGGCTACACCTTC. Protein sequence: CASSQGDRGAYGYTF.

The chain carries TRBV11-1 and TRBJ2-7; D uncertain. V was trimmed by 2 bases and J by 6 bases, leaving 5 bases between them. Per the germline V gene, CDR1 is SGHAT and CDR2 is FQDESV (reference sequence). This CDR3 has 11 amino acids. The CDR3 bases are TGTGCCAGCAGCTTAACGGTCGAGCAGTACTTC. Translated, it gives CASSLTVEQYF.

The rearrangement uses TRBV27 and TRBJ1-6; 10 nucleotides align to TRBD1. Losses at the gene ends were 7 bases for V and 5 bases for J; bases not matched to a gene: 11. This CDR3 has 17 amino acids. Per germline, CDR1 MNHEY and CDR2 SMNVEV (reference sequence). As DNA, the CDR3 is TGTGCCAGCAAGGGACAGGGGACCCCGTGGGATAATTCACCCCTCCACTTT. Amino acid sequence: CASKGQGTPWDNSPLHF.

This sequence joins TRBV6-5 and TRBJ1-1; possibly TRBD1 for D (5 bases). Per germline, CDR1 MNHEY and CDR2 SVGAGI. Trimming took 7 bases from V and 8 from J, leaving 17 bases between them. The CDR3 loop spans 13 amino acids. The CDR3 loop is CASMGRDWLEAFF. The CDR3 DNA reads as TGTGCCAGCATGGGGCGGGATTGGTTAGAAGCTTTCTTT.

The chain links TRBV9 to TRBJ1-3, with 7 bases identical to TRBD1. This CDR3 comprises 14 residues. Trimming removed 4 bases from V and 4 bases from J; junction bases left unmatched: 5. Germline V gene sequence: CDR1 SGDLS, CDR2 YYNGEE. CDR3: CASSIGTVGNTIYF. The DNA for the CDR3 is TGTGCCAGCAGCATAGGGACAGTGGGAAACACCATATATTTT. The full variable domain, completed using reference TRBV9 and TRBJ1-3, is DSGVTQTPKHLITATGQRVTLRCSPRSGDLSVYWYQQSLDQGLQFLIQYYNGEERAKGNILERFSAQQFPDLHSELNLSSLELGDSALYFCASSIGTVGNTIYFGEGSWLTVV.

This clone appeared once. CDR3: CATRSGGLGAGELFF. As DNA, the CDR3 is TGTGCCACCAGAAGCGGGGGGCTCGGGGCCGGGGAGCTGTTTTTT. The genes are TRBV19 and TRBJ2-2, with 9 bases aligning to TRBD2. V shed 10 bases and J 6 bases; nucleotides not matched to a gene: 12. Germline V gene sequence: CDR1 LNHDA, CDR2 SQIVND (reference sequence). The CDR3 totals 15 residues. The variable domain in full, completed from reference TRBV19 and TRBJ2-2, reads DGGITQSPKYLFRKEGQNVTLSCEQNLNHDAMYWYRQDPGQGLRLIYYSQIVNDFQKGDIAEGYSVSREKKESFPLTVTSAQKNPTAFYLCATRSGGLGAGELFFGEGSRLTVL.

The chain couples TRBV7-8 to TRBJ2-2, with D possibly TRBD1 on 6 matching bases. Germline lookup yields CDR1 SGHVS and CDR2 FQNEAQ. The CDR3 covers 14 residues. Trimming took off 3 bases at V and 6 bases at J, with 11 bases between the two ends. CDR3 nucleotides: TGTGCCAGCAGCTTGAACAGGGTAGCCGGGGAGCTGTTTTTT. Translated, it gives CASSLNRVAGELFF.

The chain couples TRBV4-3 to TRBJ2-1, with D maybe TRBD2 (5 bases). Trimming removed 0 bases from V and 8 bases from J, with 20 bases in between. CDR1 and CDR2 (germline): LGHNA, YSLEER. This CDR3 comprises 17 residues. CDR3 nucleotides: TGCGCCAGCAGCCAAGAATCCGGCGGAGGCATTGGGTATGAGCAGTTCTTC. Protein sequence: CASSQESGGGIGYEQFF.

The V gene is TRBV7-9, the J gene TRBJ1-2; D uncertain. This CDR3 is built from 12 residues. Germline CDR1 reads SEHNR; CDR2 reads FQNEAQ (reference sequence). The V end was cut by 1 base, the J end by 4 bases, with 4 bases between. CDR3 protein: CASSLDGYGYTF. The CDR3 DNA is TGTGCCAGCAGCTTAGACGGCTATGGCTACACCTTC.

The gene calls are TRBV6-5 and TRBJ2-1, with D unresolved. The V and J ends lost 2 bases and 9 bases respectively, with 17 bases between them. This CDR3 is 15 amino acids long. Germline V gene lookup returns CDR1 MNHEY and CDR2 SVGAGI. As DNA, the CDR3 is TGTGCCAGCAGTTACAAAGCGACCCCGGATGGTGAGCAGTTCTTC. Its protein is CASSYKATPDGEQFF.

CDR3 residues: CASNNPTEFNQPQHF. DNA for the CDR3: TGTGCCAGCAACAATCCGACAGAGTTCAATCAGCCCCAGCATTTT. This chain links TRBV6-6 with TRBJ1-5; D perhaps matches TRBD1 (5 bases). Trimming removed 7 bases at V and 3 bases at J, with 16 bases between. The CDR3 runs to 15 residues. The V gene's germline CDR1 is MNHNY and CDR2 SVGAGI (reference sequence).

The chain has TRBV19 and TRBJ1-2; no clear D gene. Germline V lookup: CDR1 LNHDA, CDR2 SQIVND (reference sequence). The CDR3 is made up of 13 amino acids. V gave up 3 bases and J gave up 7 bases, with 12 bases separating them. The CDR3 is CASSIGSRRGYTF. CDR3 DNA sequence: TGTGCCAGTAGTATTGGGAGTCGGCGTGGCTACACCTTC.

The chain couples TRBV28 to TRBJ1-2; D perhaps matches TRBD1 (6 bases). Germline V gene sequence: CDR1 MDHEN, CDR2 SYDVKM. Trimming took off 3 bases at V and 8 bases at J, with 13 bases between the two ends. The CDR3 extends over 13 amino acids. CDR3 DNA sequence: TGTGCCAGCAGTTTCCGGACAGTTTTCGGCTACACCTTC. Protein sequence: CASSFRTVFGYTF.

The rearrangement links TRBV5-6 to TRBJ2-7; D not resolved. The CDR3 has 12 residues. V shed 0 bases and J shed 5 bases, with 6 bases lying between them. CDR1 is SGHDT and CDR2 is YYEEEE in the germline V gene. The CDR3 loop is CASSLVSDEQYF. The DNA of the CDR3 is TGTGCCAGCAGCTTGGTGTCCGACGAGCAGTACTTC.

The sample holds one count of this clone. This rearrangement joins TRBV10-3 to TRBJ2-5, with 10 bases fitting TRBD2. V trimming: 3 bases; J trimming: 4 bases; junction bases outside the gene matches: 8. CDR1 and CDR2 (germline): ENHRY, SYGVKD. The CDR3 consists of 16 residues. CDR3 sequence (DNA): TGTGCCATCAGTGAAGTAGGACTAGCGGAGCCAGAGACCCAGTACTTC. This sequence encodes CAISEVGLAEPETQYF.

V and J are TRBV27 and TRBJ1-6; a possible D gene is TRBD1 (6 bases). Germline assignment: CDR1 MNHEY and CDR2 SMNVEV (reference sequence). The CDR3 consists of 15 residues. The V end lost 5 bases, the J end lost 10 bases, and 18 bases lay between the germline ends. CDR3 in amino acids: CASSPLAGARSPLHF. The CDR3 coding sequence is TGTGCCAGCAGTCCCCTGGCAGGGGCGAGGTCACCCCTCCACTTT.

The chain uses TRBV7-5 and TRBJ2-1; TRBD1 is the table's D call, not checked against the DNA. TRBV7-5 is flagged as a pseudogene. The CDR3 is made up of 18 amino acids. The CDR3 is CARSWGPATGGICNEQFF. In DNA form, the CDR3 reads TGTGCCAGAAGCTGGGGACCTGCGACAGGGGGCATTTGCAATGAGCAGTTCTTC.

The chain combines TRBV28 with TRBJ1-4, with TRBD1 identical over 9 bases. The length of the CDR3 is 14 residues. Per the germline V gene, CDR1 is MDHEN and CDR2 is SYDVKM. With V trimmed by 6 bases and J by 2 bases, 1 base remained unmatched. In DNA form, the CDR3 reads TGTGCCAGCAGAACAGGGGGCACTAATGAAAAACTGTTTTTT. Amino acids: CASRTGGTNEKLFF.

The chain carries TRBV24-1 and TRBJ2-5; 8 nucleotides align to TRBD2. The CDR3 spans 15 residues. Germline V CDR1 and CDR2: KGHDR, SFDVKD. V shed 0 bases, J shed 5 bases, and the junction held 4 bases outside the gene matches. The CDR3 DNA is TGTGCCACCAGTGATTTGAGCGGGGGTTGGGAGACCCAGTACTTC. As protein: CATSDLSGGWETQYF.

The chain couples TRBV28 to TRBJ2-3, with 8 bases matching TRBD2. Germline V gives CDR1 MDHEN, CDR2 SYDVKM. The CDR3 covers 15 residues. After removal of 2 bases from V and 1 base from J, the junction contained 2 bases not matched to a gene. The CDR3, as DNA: TGTGCCAGCAGTTTACCGACTAGCGGCACAGATACGCAGTATTTT. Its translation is CASSLPTSGTDTQYF.

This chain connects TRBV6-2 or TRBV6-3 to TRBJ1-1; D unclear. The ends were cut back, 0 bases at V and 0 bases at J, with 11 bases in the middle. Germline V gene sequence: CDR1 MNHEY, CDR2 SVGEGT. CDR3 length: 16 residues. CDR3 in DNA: TGTGCCAGCAGTTACTCGATCACCGGGGTGAACACTGAAGCTTTCTTT. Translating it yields CASSYSITGVNTEAFF.

CDR3 sequence reads: CASSSRGAGELFF. The CDR3 DNA is TGCGCCAGCAGCAGCAGGGGAGCCGGGGAGCTGTTTTTT. The chain couples TRBV10-2 to TRBJ2-2, with D possibly being TRBD1 (6 bases). Trimming left V 6 bases short and J 6 bases short, with 11 bases between. The germline V gene encodes CDR1 WSHSY and CDR2 SAAADI. This CDR3 has 13 amino acids.

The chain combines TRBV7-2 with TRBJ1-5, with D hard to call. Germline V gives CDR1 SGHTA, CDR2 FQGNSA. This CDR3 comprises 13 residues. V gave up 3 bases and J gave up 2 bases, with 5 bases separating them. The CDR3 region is CASSFGGNQPQHF. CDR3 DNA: TGTGCCAGCAGCTTCGGAGGCAATCAGCCCCAGCATTTT. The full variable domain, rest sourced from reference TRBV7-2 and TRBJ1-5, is GAGVSQSPSNKVTEKGKDVELRCDPISGHTALYWYRQSLGQGLEFLIYFQGNSAPDKSGLPSDRFSAERTGGSVSTLTIQRTQQEDSAVYLCASSFGGNQPQHFGDGTRLSIL.

In DNA form, the CDR3 reads TGCGCCAGCACCCCTGAGGGAAACGCATACAATGAGCAGTTCTTC. It translates to CASTPEGNAYNEQFF. The V and J genes are TRBV5-1 and TRBJ2-1; a possible D gene is TRBD2 (5 bases). The CDR3 has 15 residues. In germline, CDR1 is SGHRS, CDR2 YFSETQ. V lost 6 bases, J lost 4 bases, and 17 bases lay in between.

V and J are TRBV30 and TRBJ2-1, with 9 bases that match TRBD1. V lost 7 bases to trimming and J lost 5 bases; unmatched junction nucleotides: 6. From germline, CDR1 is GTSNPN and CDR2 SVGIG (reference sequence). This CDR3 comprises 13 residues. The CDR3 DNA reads TGTGCCTCGAAGGGGACAGGGAACAATGAGCAGTTCTTC. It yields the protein CASKGTGNNEQFF.

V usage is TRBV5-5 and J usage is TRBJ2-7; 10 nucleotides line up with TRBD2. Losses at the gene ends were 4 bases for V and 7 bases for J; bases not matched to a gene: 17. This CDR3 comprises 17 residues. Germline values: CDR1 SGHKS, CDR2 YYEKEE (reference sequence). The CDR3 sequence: CASSPRASGRGGIEQYF. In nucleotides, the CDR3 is TGTGCCAGCAGCCCCCGCGCTAGCGGGAGAGGGGGTATTGAGCAGTACTTC.

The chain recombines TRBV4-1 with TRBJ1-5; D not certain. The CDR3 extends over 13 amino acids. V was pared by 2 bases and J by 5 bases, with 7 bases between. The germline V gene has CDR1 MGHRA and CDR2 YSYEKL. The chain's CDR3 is CASSQQEDQPQHF. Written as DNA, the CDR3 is TGCGCCAGCAGCCAACAGGAGGATCAGCCCCAGCATTTT.